This is a list of T cell receptor beta chains from one sample in a study of blood T cell repertoires in COVID-19. Only in-frame clones appear in the TCRdb table, and some are missing; sequencing was by immunoSEQ multiplex PCR. The sample consists of approximately 150,000 clones, approximately 79% of them appearing once. Material for sequencing was peripheral blood. Receptor source: a woman of 80 years or more with acute or convalescent COVID-19. CDR3s leave out the opening cysteine and the closing phenylalanine or tryptophan. Clone sizes are given selectively: once, few, many, or a class where the clone is expanded.

J gene: TRBJ2-5; V gene: TRBV24-1; clone size: once; CDR3 protein: ATSDFRGPEETQY
J gene: TRBJ2-5; V gene: TRBV5-4; clone size: NA; CDR3 protein: ASSLEGVREKETQY
J gene: TRBJ1-5; V gene: TRBV28; clone size: few; CDR3 protein: ASTSSRGLGGQPQH
J gene: TRBJ2-1; V gene: TRBV5-1; clone size: few; CDR3 protein: ASSLPGLSFTKTRSYNEQF
J gene: TRBJ2-7; V gene: TRBV6-5; clone size: NA; CDR3 protein: ASRDLTSGGFEQY
J gene: TRBJ2-7; V gene: TRBV5-4; clone size: NA; CDR3 protein: ASSLRGSYEQY
J gene: TRBJ2-7; V gene: TRBV3-1/TRBV3-2; clone size: NA; CDR3 protein: ASSPSLPDRTREEQY
J gene: TRBJ2-1; V gene: TRBV5-1; clone size: once; CDR3 protein: ASSLGGQSSYNEQF
J gene: TRBJ1-4; V gene: TRBV19; clone size: NA; CDR3 protein: ASMASGTREKLF
J gene: TRBJ1-5; V gene: TRBV19; clone size: NA; CDR3 protein: ASSKQGVGNQPQH
J gene: TRBJ2-3; V gene: TRBV7-2; clone size: NA; CDR3 protein: ASSLGLGGTDTQY
J gene: TRBJ1-5; V gene: TRBV2; clone size: once; CDR3 protein: ASSDPGGVQPQH
J gene: TRBJ2-5; V gene: TRBV19; clone size: NA; CDR3 protein: ASGAGGRVQETQY
J gene: TRBJ2-2; V gene: TRBV11-2; clone size: few; CDR3 protein: ASSFFARQGWDTGELF
J gene: TRBJ2-3; V gene: TRBV5-8; clone size: NA; CDR3 protein: ASSLITGTGMTDTQY
J gene: TRBJ2-2; V gene: TRBV5-5; clone size: once; CDR3 protein: ASSWHHGELF
J gene: TRBJ2-1; V gene: TRBV2; clone size: NA; CDR3 protein: ASREKTSGDNEQF
J gene: TRBJ1-1; V gene: TRBV5-6; clone size: few; CDR3 protein: ASSLRRAANTEAF
J gene: TRBJ2-7; V gene: TRBV5-4; clone size: NA; CDR3 protein: ASSSQGRVGGEQY
J gene: TRBJ2-1; V gene: TRBV6-5; clone size: NA; CDR3 protein: ASNAFAGYNEQF
J gene: TRBJ1-1; V gene: TRBV10-1; clone size: NA; CDR3 protein: ASSATGPGAEAF
J gene: TRBJ1-2; V gene: TRBV29-1; clone size: NA; CDR3 protein: SVVGQGLYGYT
J gene: TRBJ1-2; V gene: TRBV15; clone size: once; CDR3 protein: ATSRMGQHSGGYT
J gene: TRBJ1-1; V gene: TRBV5-1; clone size: NA; CDR3 protein: ASSKGQDTEAF
J gene: TRBJ2-3; V gene: TRBV5-1; clone size: NA; CDR3 protein: ASSLVSRGADTQY
J gene: TRBJ1-4; V gene: TRBV9; clone size: once; CDR3 protein: ASSVGDRGATNEKLF
J gene: TRBJ2-3; V gene: TRBV7-9; clone size: NA; CDR3 protein: ASSSLAELNTDTQY
J gene: TRBJ2-2; V gene: TRBV20-1; clone size: NA; CDR3 protein: SASLLAGRTGELF
J gene: TRBJ2-1; V gene: TRBV7-9; clone size: NA; CDR3 protein: ASSLATTPTRGNEQF
J gene: TRBJ1-2; V gene: TRBV5-4; clone size: NA; CDR3 protein: ASSVGTGGAFNYGYT
J gene: TRBJ2-1; V gene: TRBV7-9; clone size: NA; CDR3 protein: AGRDWKSGEQF
J gene: TRBJ2-3; V gene: TRBV9; clone size: NA; CDR3 protein: ASSVADTQY
J gene: TRBJ2-1; V gene: TRBV10-1; clone size: NA; CDR3 protein: ASSGGTAESSYNEQF
J gene: TRBJ2-1; V gene: TRBV4-1; clone size: NA; CDR3 protein: ASSSPTSGGALQF
J gene: TRBJ2-7; V gene: TRBV11-3; clone size: NA; CDR3 protein: ASSLRQGVVGEQY
J gene: TRBJ2-7; V gene: TRBV10-3; clone size: once; CDR3 protein: AISRDRDPSYEQY
J gene: TRBJ2-7; V gene: TRBV15; clone size: NA; CDR3 protein: ATSSGSGEQY
J gene: TRBJ2-7; V gene: TRBV7-9; clone size: NA; CDR3 protein: ASSRTSGGAEQY
J gene: TRBJ2-2; V gene: TRBV9; clone size: NA; CDR3 protein: ASSKAGDPRGELF
J gene: TRBJ1-2; V gene: TRBV29-1; clone size: once; CDR3 protein: SVEIGFDRGRNYGYT
J gene: TRBJ1-1; V gene: TRBV20-1; clone size: NA; CDR3 protein: SAMDRDEAF
J gene: TRBJ2-7; V gene: TRBV7-9; clone size: NA; CDR3 protein: ASSSSTGTAVQY
J gene: TRBJ2-1; V gene: TRBV5-5; clone size: NA; CDR3 protein: ASSQRTGAYNEQF
J gene: TRBJ2-5; V gene: TRBV27; clone size: NA; CDR3 protein: ASSPRGTSETQY
J gene: TRBJ1-2; V gene: TRBV2; clone size: few; CDR3 protein: ASSPHRQGIDYGYT
J gene: TRBJ1-5; V gene: TRBV5-5; clone size: NA; CDR3 protein: ASSTTGTNQPQH
J gene: TRBJ1-5; V gene: TRBV7-6; clone size: NA; CDR3 protein: ASTRQGGDYSDNQPQH
J gene: TRBJ1-2; V gene: TRBV19; clone size: NA; CDR3 protein: ASSKGGQLPYGYT
J gene: TRBJ2-3; V gene: TRBV6-1; clone size: NA; CDR3 protein: ASSEGRGDTQY
J gene: TRBJ1-5; V gene: TRBV14; clone size: NA; CDR3 protein: ASSQVIGGGSNQPQH
J gene: TRBJ2-1; V gene: TRBV7-2; clone size: NA; CDR3 protein: ASSSQGAVYNEQF
J gene: TRBJ2-1; V gene: TRBV19; clone size: NA; CDR3 protein: ASAPGATSYNEQF